This entry lists 10 T cell receptor beta chains sequenced from one sample in a study of PD-1 blockade in classical Hodgkin lymphoma. Assay used: immunoSEQ multiplex PCR; TCRdb lists only in-frame clones, some missing. Here the sample spans about 97,000 clones, approximately 88% being singletons. Each of the patients experienced relapse following autologous stem cell transplantation, and their brentuximab vedotin exposure differed. Sample: peripheral blood mononuclear cells (PBMCs), taken at baseline. The receptors here all came from a human donor with classical Hodgkin lymphoma.

This chain joins TRBV10-2 and TRBJ1-1; TRBD1 agrees at 8 bases. V was clipped by 7 bases and J by 3 bases; unmatched bases: 1. From germline, CDR1 is WSHSY and CDR2 SAAADI. The CDR3 consists of 12 residues. CDR3 residues: CASKDRDTEAFF. DNA of the CDR3: TGCGCCAGCAAGGACAGGGACACTGAAGCTTTCTTT.

This chain uses TRBV18 with TRBJ2-2; a weak D match, TRBD2 (6 bases). Germline V lookup: CDR1 KGHSH, CDR2 LQKENI. Trimming left V 2 bases short and J 0 bases short, with 16 bases between. The CDR3 has 18 amino acids. The CDR3 spells CASSPMEGGTANTGELFF. Here the CDR3 DNA reads TGTGCCAGCTCACCAATGGAGGGCGGGACCGCGAACACCGGGGAGCTGTTTTTT.

This clone is a singleton in its sample. The chain links TRBV2 to TRBJ2-1, with 11 bases matching TRBD1. V was clipped by 6 bases and J by 4 bases; unmatched bases: 2. The CDR3 loop spans 14 amino acids. Germline loops: CDR1 SNHLY, CDR2 FYNNEI. The CDR3 DNA is TGTGCCAGCAGCGGACAGGGGGCTTACAATGAGCAGTTCTTC. Translation: CASSGQGAYNEQFF. Looking up the rest from reference TRBV2 and TRBJ2-1 gives the full variable domain: EPEVTQTPSHQVTQMGQEVILRCVPISNHLYFYWYRQILGQKVEFLVSFYNNEISEKSEIFDDQFSVERPDGSNFTLKIRSTKLEDSAMYFCASSGQGAYNEQFFGPGTRLTVL.

The genes are TRBV7-3 and TRBJ1-2; 12 bases align to TRBD1. With V trimmed by 5 bases and J by 6 bases, 7 bases remained unmatched. From germline, CDR1 is SGHTA and CDR2 FQGTGA. The CDR3 runs to 15 residues. The CDR3 loop is CASSLPGQGADGYTF. In DNA, the CDR3 is TGTGCCAGCAGCCTACCGGGACAGGGGGCGGATGGCTACACCTTC.

The table lists this clone with a few counts. This sequence joins TRBV6-5 and TRBJ2-2, with 11 bases identical to TRBD1. This CDR3 comprises 13 residues. Losses at the gene ends were 7 bases for V and 6 bases for J; bases not matched to a gene: 1. From germline, CDR1 is MNHEY and CDR2 SVGAGI. CDR3: CASMGQGAGELFF. The DNA of the CDR3 is TGTGCCAGCATGGGACAGGGGGCCGGGGAGCTGTTTTTT.

The chain carries TRBV10-3 and TRBJ2-4; 9 nucleotides align to TRBD1. V lost 0 bases and J lost 9; bases outside the gene matches: 6. The germline gives CDR1 ENHRY, CDR2 SYGVKD. The CDR3 contains 15 residues. The CDR3 loop is CAISESGQGYSIQYF. CDR3 sequence (DNA): TGTGCCATCAGTGAGTCGGGACAGGGTTATAGCATTCAGTACTTC.

The chain joins TRBV5-1 to TRBJ2-1, with 9 bases fitting TRBD2. The CDR3 contains 17 residues. Germline CDR1 SGHRS, CDR2 YFSETQ. Trimming at V came to 7 bases and at J to 5 bases, leaving 16 bases not matched to a gene. CDR3: CASPQGLAGERDNEQFF. As DNA, the CDR3 is TGCGCCAGCCCCCAGGGATTAGCGGGAGAAAGGGACAATGAGCAGTTCTTC. Full variable domain (rest looked up from reference TRBV5-1 and TRBJ2-1): KAGVTQTPRYLIKTRGQQVTLSCSPISGHRSVSWYQQTPGQGLQFLFEYFSETQRNKGNFPGRFSGRQFSNSRSEMNVSTLELGDSALYLCASPQGLAGERDNEQFFGPGTRLTVL.

The chain carries TRBV11-1 and TRBJ2-7; no clear D. Germline V gene lookup returns CDR1 SGHAT and CDR2 FQDESV (reference sequence). Trimming stripped 5 bases from V and 3 bases from J, with 17 bases between. The CDR3 consists of 15 residues. CDR3 region: CASSLYPQALYEQYF. CDR3 sequence (DNA): TGTGCCAGCAGCCTATACCCCCAGGCGCTCTACGAGCAGTACTTC.

The chain has TRBV10-3 and TRBJ2-1; D is ambiguous. Trimming cost V 0 bases and J 2 bases, with 8 bases left between them. The CDR3 covers 15 residues. CDR1 and CDR2 (germline): ENHRY, SYGVKD. Here the CDR3 DNA reads TGTGCCATCAGTGAGTCAGGGTCAACCTACAATGAGCAGTTCTTC. Translating it yields CAISESGSTYNEQFF.

The V call is TRBV28, the J call TRBJ2-7; no definite D call. Trimming shortened V by 2 bases and J by 3 bases, and 14 bases separated the two germline ends. The CDR3 spans 15 residues. The V gene's germline CDR1 is MDHEN and CDR2 SYDVKM. CDR3 in amino acids: CASSLGVSYGYEQYF. The CDR3 DNA follows: TGTGCCAGCAGTTTAGGGGTCAGCTATGGCTACGAGCAGTACTTC.